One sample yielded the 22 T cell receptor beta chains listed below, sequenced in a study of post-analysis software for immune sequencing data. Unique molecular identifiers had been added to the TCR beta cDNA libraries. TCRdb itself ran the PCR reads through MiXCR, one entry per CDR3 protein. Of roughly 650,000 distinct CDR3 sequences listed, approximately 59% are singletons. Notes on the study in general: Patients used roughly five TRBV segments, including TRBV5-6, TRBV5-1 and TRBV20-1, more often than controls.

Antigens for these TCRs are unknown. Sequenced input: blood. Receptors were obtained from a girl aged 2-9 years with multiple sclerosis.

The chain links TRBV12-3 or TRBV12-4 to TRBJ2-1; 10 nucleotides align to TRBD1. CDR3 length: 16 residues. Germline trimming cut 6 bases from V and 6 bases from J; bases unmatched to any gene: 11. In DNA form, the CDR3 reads TGTGCCAGCAGCTTGGGGGGACAGGGGATGTTCAATGAGCAGTTCTTC. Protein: CASSLGGQGMFNEQFF.

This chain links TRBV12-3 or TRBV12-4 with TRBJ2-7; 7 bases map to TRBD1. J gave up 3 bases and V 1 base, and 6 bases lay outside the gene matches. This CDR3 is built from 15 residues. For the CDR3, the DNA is TGTGCCAGCAGTTTAGAGGGGGCGCATCTCTACGAGCAGTACTTC. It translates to CASSLEGAHLYEQYF.

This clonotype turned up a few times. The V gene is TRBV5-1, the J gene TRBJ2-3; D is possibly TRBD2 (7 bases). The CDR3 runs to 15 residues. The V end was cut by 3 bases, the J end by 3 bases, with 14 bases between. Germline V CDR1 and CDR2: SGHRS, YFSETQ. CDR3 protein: CASSSSGGRTDTQYF. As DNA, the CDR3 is TGCGCCAGCAGCTCCTCGGGGGGCAGGACAGATACGCAGTATTTT.

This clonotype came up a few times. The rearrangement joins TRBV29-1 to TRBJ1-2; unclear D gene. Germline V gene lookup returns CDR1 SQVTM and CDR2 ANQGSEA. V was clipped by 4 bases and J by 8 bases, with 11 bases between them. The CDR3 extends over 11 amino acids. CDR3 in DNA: TGCAGCGTTGGACGGGAGAGGGGCTACACCTTC. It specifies CSVGRERGYTF. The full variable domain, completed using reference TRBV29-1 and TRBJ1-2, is SAVISQKPSRDICQRGTSLTIQCQVDSQVTMMFWYRQQPGQSLTLIATANQGSEATYESGFVIDKFPISRPNLTFSTLTVSNMSPEDSSIYLCSVGRERGYTFGSGTRLTVV.

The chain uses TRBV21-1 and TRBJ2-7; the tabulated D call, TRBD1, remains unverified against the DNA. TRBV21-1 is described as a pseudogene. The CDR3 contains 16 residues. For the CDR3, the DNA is TGTGCCAGCAGCAAAGAGGCGGGGGGCGACTCCTACGAGCAGTACTTC. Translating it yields CASSKEAGGDSYEQYF.

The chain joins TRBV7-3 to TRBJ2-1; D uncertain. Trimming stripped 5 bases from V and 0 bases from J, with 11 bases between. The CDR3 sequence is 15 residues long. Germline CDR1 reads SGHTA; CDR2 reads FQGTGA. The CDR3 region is CASSPGWGSYNEQFF. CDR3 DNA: TGTGCCAGCAGCCCCGGGTGGGGCTCCTACAATGAGCAGTTCTTC.

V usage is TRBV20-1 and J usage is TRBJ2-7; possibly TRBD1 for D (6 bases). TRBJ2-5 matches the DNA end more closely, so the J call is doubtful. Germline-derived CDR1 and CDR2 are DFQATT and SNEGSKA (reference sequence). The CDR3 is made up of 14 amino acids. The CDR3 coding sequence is TGCAGTGCTCGTCACAGGGTCGAGGGCGGGACCCAGTACTTC. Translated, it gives CSARHRVEGGTQYF.

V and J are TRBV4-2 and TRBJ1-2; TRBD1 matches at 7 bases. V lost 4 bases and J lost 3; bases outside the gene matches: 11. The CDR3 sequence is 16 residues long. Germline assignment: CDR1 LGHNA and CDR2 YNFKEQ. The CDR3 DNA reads TGTGCCAGCAGCCCTGGCGAGTCGGGACAGCACTATGGCTACACCTTC. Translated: CASSPGESGQHYGYTF.

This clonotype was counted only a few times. The CDR3 nucleotides are TGTGCCAGCAGTTTAGACCCCCTCCGGGGTAAAGAGACCCAGTACTTC. Residues: CASSLDPLRGKETQYF. The chain links TRBV28 to TRBJ2-5; D may be TRBD2 (5 bases). V was cut by 2 bases and J by 3 bases, with 16 bases left in between. The germline gives CDR1 MDHEN, CDR2 SYDVKM. CDR3 length: 16 residues.

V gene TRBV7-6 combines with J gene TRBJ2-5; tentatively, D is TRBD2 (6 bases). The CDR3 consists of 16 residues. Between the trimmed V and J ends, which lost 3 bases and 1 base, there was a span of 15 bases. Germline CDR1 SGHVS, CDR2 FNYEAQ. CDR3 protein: CASSLGTVAAQETQYF. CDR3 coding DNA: TGTGCCAGCAGCTTGGGGACGGTAGCGGCCCAAGAGACCCAGTACTTC. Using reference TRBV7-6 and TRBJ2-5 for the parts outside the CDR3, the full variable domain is GAGVSQSPRYKVTKRGQDVALRCDPISGHVSLYWYRQALGQGPEFLTYFNYEAQQDKSGLPNDRFSAERPEGSISTLTIQRTEQRDSAMYRCASSLGTVAAQETQYFGPGTRLLVL.

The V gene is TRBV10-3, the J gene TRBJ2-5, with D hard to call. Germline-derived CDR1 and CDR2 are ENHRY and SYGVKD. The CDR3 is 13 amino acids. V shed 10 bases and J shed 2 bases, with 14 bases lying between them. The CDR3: CATTSMGQETQYF. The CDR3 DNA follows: TGTGCCACCACATCCATGGGGCAAGAGACCCAGTACTTC.

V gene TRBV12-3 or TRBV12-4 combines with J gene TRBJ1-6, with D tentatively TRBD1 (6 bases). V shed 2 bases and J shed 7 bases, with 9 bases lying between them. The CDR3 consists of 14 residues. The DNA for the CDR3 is TGTGCCAGCAGTTTACGGCAGGGGAATTCACCCCTCCACTTT. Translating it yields CASSLRQGNSPLHF.

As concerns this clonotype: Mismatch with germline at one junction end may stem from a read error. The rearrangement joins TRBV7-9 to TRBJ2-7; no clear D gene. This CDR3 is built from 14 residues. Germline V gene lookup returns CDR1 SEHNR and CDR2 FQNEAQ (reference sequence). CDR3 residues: CASSPPEEPYGQYF. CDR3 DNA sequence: TGTGCCAGCAGCCCCCCCGAGGAACCCTACGGGCAGTACTTC.

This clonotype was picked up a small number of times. In nucleotides, the CDR3 is TGTGCCAGCAGAAAGACAGACTCCTACGAGCAGTACTTC. It codes for CASRKTDSYEQYF. The V gene is TRBV2, the J gene TRBJ2-7, with D possibly being TRBD1 (5 bases). V lost 6 bases and J lost 0, with 9 bases in between. The CDR3 covers 13 residues. Germline assignment: CDR1 SNHLY and CDR2 FYNNEI.

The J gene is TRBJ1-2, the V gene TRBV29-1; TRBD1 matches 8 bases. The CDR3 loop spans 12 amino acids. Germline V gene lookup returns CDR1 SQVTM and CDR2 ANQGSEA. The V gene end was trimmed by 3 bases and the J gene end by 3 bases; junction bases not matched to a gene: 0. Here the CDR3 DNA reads TGCAGCGTTGAGACAGGGGACTATGGCTACACCTTC. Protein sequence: CSVETGDYGYTF. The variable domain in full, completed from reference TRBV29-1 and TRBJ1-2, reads SAVISQKPSRDICQRGTSLTIQCQVDSQVTMMFWYRQQPGQSLTLIATANQGSEATYESGFVIDKFPISRPNLTFSTLTVSNMSPEDSSIYLCSVETGDYGYTFGSGTRLTVV.

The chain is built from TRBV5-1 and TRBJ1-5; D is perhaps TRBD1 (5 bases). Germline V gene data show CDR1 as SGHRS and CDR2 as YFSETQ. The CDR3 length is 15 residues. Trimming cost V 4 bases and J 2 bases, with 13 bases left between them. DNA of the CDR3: TGCGCCAGCAGCGACGGACAAGATGGCAATCAGCCCCAGCATTTT. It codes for CASSDGQDGNQPQHF.

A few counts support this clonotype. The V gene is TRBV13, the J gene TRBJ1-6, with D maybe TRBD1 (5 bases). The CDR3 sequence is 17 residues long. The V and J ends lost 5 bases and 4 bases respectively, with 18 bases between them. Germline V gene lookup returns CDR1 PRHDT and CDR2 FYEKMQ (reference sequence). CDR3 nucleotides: TGTGCCAGCAGCCTATCCCATGGCAGGACATATAATTCACCCCTCCACTTT. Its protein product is CASSLSHGRTYNSPLHF. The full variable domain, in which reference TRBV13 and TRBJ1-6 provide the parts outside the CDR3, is AAGVIQSPRHLIKEKRETATLKCYPIPRHDTVYWYQQGPGQDPQFLISFYEKMQSDKGSIPDRFSAQQFSDYHSELNMSSLELGDSALYFCASSLSHGRTYNSPLHFGNGTRLTVT.

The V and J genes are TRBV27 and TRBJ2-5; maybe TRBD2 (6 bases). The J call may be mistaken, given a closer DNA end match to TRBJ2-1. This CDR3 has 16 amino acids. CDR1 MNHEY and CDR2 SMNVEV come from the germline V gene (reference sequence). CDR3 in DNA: TGTGCCAGCAGTGTAGGCGTGGGCGGGGTCCAAGAGACCCAGTTCTTC. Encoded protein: CASSVGVGGVQETQFF.

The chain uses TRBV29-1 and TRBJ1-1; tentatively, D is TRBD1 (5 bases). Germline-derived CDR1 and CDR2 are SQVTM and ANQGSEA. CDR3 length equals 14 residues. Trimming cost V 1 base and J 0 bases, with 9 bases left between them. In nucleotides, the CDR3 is TGCAGCGTTGAAGTCCCAGGGCTGAACACTGAAGCTTTCTTT. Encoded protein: CSVEVPGLNTEAFF.

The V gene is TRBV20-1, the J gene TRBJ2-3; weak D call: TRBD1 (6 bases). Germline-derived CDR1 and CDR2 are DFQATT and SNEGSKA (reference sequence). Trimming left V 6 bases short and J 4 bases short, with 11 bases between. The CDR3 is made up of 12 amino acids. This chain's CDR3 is CSATDRSDTQYF. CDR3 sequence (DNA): TGCAGTGCCACGGACAGATCAGATACGCAGTATTTT.

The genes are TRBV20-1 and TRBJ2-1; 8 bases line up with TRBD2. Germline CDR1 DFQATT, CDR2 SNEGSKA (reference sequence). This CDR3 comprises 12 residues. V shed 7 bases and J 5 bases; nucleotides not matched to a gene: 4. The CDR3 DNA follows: TGCAGTGGCACTAGCGGAAACAATGAGCAGTTCTTC. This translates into CSGTSGNNEQFF.

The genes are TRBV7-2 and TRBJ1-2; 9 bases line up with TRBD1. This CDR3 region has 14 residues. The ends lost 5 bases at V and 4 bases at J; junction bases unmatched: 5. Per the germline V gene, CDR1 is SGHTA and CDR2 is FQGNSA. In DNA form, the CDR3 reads TGTGCCAGCAGCCGGGACAGGGTGAGCTATGGCTACACCTTC. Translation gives CASSRDRVSYGYTF.